What follows is one T cell receptor beta chain and its context. This specimen belongs to a study of CD8 T cells in Susac syndrome. RNA in amounts of about 0.5 to 1 ug was reverse transcribed with random hexamers. TCRdb reprocessed the immunoSEQ multiplex PCR reads via MiXCR and lists one record per CDR3 protein. The sample includes around 190,000 distinct CDR3 sequences, approximately 94% seen only once; the top ten take less than 0.12%. The sample taken for sequencing was CD4+ T cells from PBMCs. This TCR came from a human donor in good health.

CDR3 in amino acids: CASSPQASSYNEQFF. Here the CDR3 DNA reads TGTGCCAGCAGTCCCCAGGCGAGCTCCTACAATGAGCAGTTCTTC. The V gene is TRBV27, the J gene TRBJ2-1; unclear D gene. This CDR3 is 15 amino acids long. V was trimmed by 5 bases and J by 0 bases, leaving 11 bases between them. Germline loops: CDR1 MNHEY, CDR2 SMNVEV (reference sequence).